This note documents a single TCR beta chain sequence. This specimen belongs to a study of OX40 agonist ivuxolimab in advanced cancers. CDR3 size: 16 residues. The V end lost 1 base, the J end lost 4 bases, and 14 bases lay between the germline ends. Germline CDR1 and CDR2: MGHRA and YSYEKL. Some clones are missing from TCRdb's copy, which holds only in-frame ones; the method was immunoSEQ multiplex PCR. This table has just over 50,000 clones, around 77% appearing once. This material consisted of CD4+ or CD8+ T cells sorted from blood, taken in a trial of the OX40 agonist ivuxolimab. This receptor was obtained from an adult with an advanced solid tumor such as melanoma, head and neck, liver or kidney cancer. The rearrangement links TRBV4-1 to TRBJ2-1, with unresolved D. CDR3 in DNA: TGCGCCAGCAGCCAAGGGGTTCTTCTGATATACAATGAGCAGTTCTTC. Amino acid sequence: CASSQGVLLIYNEQFF.